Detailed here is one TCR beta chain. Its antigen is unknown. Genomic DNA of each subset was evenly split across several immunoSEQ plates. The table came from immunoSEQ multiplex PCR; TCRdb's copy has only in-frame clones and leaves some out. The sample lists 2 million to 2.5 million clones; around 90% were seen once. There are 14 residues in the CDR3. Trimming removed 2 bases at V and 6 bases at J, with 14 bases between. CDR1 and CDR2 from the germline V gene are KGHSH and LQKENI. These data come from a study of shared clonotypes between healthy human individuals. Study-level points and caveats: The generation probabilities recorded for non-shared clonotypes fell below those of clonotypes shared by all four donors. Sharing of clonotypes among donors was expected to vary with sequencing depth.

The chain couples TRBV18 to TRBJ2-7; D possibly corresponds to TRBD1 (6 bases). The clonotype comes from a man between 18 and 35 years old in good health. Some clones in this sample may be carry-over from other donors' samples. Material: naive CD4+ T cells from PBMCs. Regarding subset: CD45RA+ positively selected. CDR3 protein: CASSPFPIQGEQYF. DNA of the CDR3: TGTGCCAGCTCACCATTTCCGATACAGGGCGAGCAGTACTTC.